This T cell receptor (beta chain) was captured by sequencing in a study of CD8+CD57+ T cells in acquired aplastic anemia. The overall study: DNA recovered from sorted CD4+ and CD8+ cells had a mean of approximately 3.2 ug. Study outcomes and limitations: The study identified 25 to 30 CD8+ CDR3 sequences shared by patients and controls. Patients showed no significant difference from controls in CD8+ Simpson's diversity.

CDR3 length equals 12 residues. Trimming stripped 8 bases from V and 2 bases from J, with 6 bases between. Per germline, CDR1 SEHNR and CDR2 FQNEAQ (reference sequence). As regards this clonotype: Its antigen is unknown.

In patients chosen for sequencing, flow cytometry had shown CD8+CD57+ cell expansion. Receipt of therapy had not occurred in any patient by the time of blood sampling. The use of genomic DNA as template underpinned the TCR beta VDJ and CDR3 profiling. TCRdb ran MiXCR on the reads and lists one entry per CDR3 protein. The sample yields about 160,000 distinct CDR3 sequences, about 48% seen once. The sequenced sample consisted of sorted CD4+, CD8+, or CD8+CD57+ T cells (not recorded which) from PBMCs. The clonotype originates from a human donor with aplastic anemia. The J gene is TRBJ1-4, the V gene TRBV7-9, with TRBD1 as a possible D gene (5 bases). The CDR3 is CASRGTNEKLFF. CDR3 sequence (DNA): TGTGCCAGCCGGGGGACTAATGAAAAACTGTTTTTT.